One T cell receptor beta chain is described in this entry. The record originates from a study of T cell clusters in autoimmune cytopenias. TRB amplification used around 0.25 ug of peripheral blood genomic DNA. Multiplex touch-down PCR amplified TRB using TRB-A and TRB-B pools in one tube. Using the multiplex PCR reads, TCRdb records one entry per CDR3 protein without DNA. With about 5,100 distinct CDR3 sequences in the sample, the ten largest clones hold more than 30%. This CDR3 is built from 12 residues. Germline CDR1 SQVTM, CDR2 ANQGSEA. These data were also reused for a study on T cell repertoires in aging, cancer and after chemotherapy.

Material for sequencing was peripheral blood. The rearrangement uses TRBV29-1 and TRBJ1-2. The source is a human donor in good health. CDR3 sequence: CSVGTGRGGYTF.